This is a list of T cell receptor beta chains from one sample in a study of siplizumab effects on memory and regulatory T cells. The assay was immunoSEQ multiplex PCR, and TCRdb's table has in-frame clones only and misses some. Altogether more than 85,000 clones are present, just over 90% being singletons, with the ten largest covering about 0.75%. The sequenced sample was Tregs sorted from blood. The source is a human donor in good health. Each CDR3 is given with its conserved first and last residue. The D gene is left open where the match is weak. Where a row states a size, it is once, few, many or the class of an expanded clone; other rows omit it.

d_gene	v_gene	j_gene	abundance	CDR3nt	CDR3aa
.	TRBV6-5	TRBJ1-3	.	TGTGCCAGCAGTTACGGAGTAACGGGAGCGATCAACACCATATATTTT	CASSYGVTGAINTIYF
TRBD1	TRBV5-4	TRBJ2-6	.	TGTGCCAGCACCTCGGACAGGACCCGCTCTGGGGCCAACGTCCTGACTTTC	CASTSDRTRSGANVLTF
.	TRBV27	TRBJ1-2	.	TGTGCCAGCAGTTTATCCACAGTGAACCTATCGCCTGTCTTC	CASSLSTVNLSPVF
.	TRBV4-2	TRBJ2-5	.	TGTGCCAGCAGCCAAGAAGGGTTGGGTGGCCCAAAGCTGGAGACCCAGTACTTC	CASSQEGLGGPKLETQYF
.	TRBV30	TRBJ1-4	few	TGTGCCTGGAGTAAAGGAGGGGAAAAACTGTTTTTT	CAWSKGGEKLFF
.	TRBV7-2	TRBJ1-2	.	TGTGCCAGCAGCTTATTTGGGGACGGCTACACCTTC	CASSLFGDGYTF
TRBD2	TRBV19	TRBJ2-3	.	TGTGCCAGTACTGTAGCGGGGTACACAGATACGCAGTATTTT	CASTVAGYTDTQYF
.	TRBV20-1	TRBJ2-1	.	TGCAGTGCTAGCTCGGGAAAGCAGTTCTTC	CSASSGKQFF
.	TRBV7-9	TRBJ2-5	.	TGTGCCAGCAGCCCTTCAAGGGGGACGATGGAGACCCAGTACTTC	CASSPSRGTMETQYF
.	TRBV25-1	TRBJ2-3	.	TGTGCCAGCAGTGAATATATGGGGACGTACACAGATACGCAGTATTTT	CASSEYMGTYTDTQYF
.	TRBV14	TRBJ2-7	.	TGTGCCAGCGGGTATGGGTACGAGCAGTACTTC	CASGYGYEQYF
.	TRBV7-2	TRBJ2-1	.	TGTGCCAGCAGCTCCTATTCTAGGTCCTACAATGAGCAGTTCTTC	CASSSYSRSYNEQFF
.	TRBV18	TRBJ1-1	.	TGTGCCAGCTCACCATGGCAGGGAATGAACACTGAAGCTTTCTTT	CASSPWQGMNTEAFF
.	TRBV4-2	TRBJ2-7	few	TGTGCCAGCAGCCAAGTCCAACAGGTCGCCTACGAGCAGTACTTC	CASSQVQQVAYEQYF
TRBD1	TRBV6-6	TRBJ1-1	.	TGTGCCAGCAGTTCGACAGGGGTCGGAGAAGCTTTCTTT	CASSSTGVGEAFF
TRBD2	TRBV19	TRBJ2-7	.	TGTGCCAGTAGAACACAAGGACTAGCGGGAGGCTACGAGCAGTACTTC	CASRTQGLAGGYEQYF
.	TRBV18	TRBJ1-5	.	TGTGCCAGCTCACCAAGGTCAGGGGATCAGCCCCAGCATTTT	CASSPRSGDQPQHF
.	TRBV4-2	TRBJ2-3	.	TGTGCCAGCAGTTGGACCCCGGGGAGTACAGATACGCAGTATTTT	CASSWTPGSTDTQYF
.	TRBV11-1	TRBJ2-5	.	TGTGCCAGCAGCTTACGGGTACAAGAGACCCAGTACTTC	CASSLRVQETQYF
.	TRBV6-4	TRBJ1-6	.	TGTGCCAGCACCCGGGGGAGGGTAAGGTCACCCCTCCACTTT	CASTRGRVRSPLHF
.	TRBV28	TRBJ2-3	.	TGTGCCAGCAGTCTTCAGGGCACAGATACGCAGTATTTT	CASSLQGTDTQYF
TRBD2	TRBV18	TRBJ2-1	once	TGTGCCAGCTCGTCCGGGGACCCTAGCGGGAGGGTAGGTGAGCAGTTCTTC	CASSSGDPSGRVGEQFF
.	TRBV6-6	TRBJ1-1	.	TGTGCCAGCAGTTACGGGGCCATGAACACTGAAGCTTTCTTT	CASSYGAMNTEAFF
.	TRBV11-3	TRBJ2-7	once	TGTGCCAGCAGTTCTGACTACGAGCAGTACTTC	CASSSDYEQYF
.	TRBV6-6	TRBJ2-7	.	TGTGCCAGCAGTTACTCAAGAGAACAGAACTCCTACGAGCAGTACTTC	CASSYSREQNSYEQYF
.	TRBV6-1	TRBJ2-7	once	TGTGCCAGCTTTTACAGGGATTCTAACGAGCAGTACTTC	CASFYRDSNEQYF
.	TRBV5-1	TRBJ2-7	.	TGCGCCAGCACCAGGACAGTCGGGGAAACCTACGAGCAGTACTTC	CASTRTVGETYEQYF
TRBD1	TRBV28	TRBJ1-1	.	TGTGCCAGCCAGCCGGGACAGATGAACACTGAAGCTTTCTTT	CASQPGQMNTEAFF
.	TRBV18	TRBJ1-5	.	TGTGCCAGCTCACCGCGGCCAGAGATTAGCAATCAGCCCCAGCATTTT	CASSPRPEISNQPQHF
.	TRBV5-4	TRBJ1-5	few	TGTGCCAGCAGTCCAGACGGGGATCAGCCCCAGCATTTT	CASSPDGDQPQHF
.	TRBV19	TRBJ1-2	.	TGTGCCAGTAGTCGGTCAGGGAGGGACTATGGCTACACCTTC	CASSRSGRDYGYTF
.	TRBV5-1	TRBJ2-1	.	TGCGCCAGCGGCCGGGACGGGGCCTACAATGAGCAGTTCTTC	CASGRDGAYNEQFF